One sample yielded the 29 T cell receptor beta chains listed below, sequenced in a study of blood T cell repertoires in COVID-19. The method was immunoSEQ multiplex PCR; TCRdb's version includes in-frame clones alone and lacks a portion of them. Of approximately 94,000 clones listed, roughly 82% are singletons. Material: peripheral blood. These receptors were collected from a man between 60 and 75 years old with acute or convalescent COVID-19.

J is TRBJ2-2 and V is TRBV28; 12 positions agree with TRBD1. The CDR3 runs to 16 residues. CDR1 and CDR2 from the germline V gene are MDHEN and SYDVKM. V lost 5 bases, J lost 7 bases, and 8 bases stayed unmatched. CDR3 amino acids: CASSAGQGARSGELFF. The DNA of the CDR3 is TGTGCCAGCAGTGCGGGACAGGGGGCGAGGAGCGGGGAGCTGTTTTTT.

The rearrangement uses TRBV28 and TRBJ1-5; 7 nucleotides line up with TRBD1. With V trimmed by 5 bases and J by 7 bases, 11 bases remained unmatched. The germline V gene has CDR1 MDHEN and CDR2 SYDVKM. This CDR3 is built from 15 residues. The CDR3 nucleotides are TGTGCCAGCAGTCCGCGACAGGGACCGATACAGCCCCAGCATTTT. Encoded protein: CASSPRQGPIQPQHF.

The chain links TRBV28 to TRBJ2-2; 14 positions agree with TRBD2. Germline lookup yields CDR1 MDHEN and CDR2 SYDVKM. The J segment lost 4 bases and the V segment lost 4 bases, leaving 2 bases of the junction unmatched. CDR3 length equals 16 residues. CDR3 protein: CASSWGLAGVTGELFF. CDR3 nucleotides: TGTGCCAGCAGTTGGGGACTAGCGGGGGTCACCGGGGAGCTGTTTTTT.

The sample holds a few counts of this clone. Other DNA sequences within the sample encode an identical CDR3. This rearrangement joins TRBV5-1 to TRBJ1-5; tentative D call: TRBD1 (5 bases). Trimming left V 1 base short and J 4 bases short, with 9 bases between. Germline V gives CDR1 SGHRS, CDR2 YFSETQ. This CDR3 comprises 14 residues. DNA for the CDR3: TGCGCCAGCAGCTTGTCCGGGGGAAATCAGCCCCAGCATTTT. It is translated as CASSLSGGNQPQHF.

The chain couples TRBV27 to TRBJ2-5; weak D call: TRBD1 (6 bases). CDR1 MNHEY and CDR2 SMNVEV come from the germline V gene (reference sequence). The CDR3 consists of 13 residues. V shed 7 bases and J shed 5 bases, with 14 bases lying between them. CDR3 sequence reads: CASKFQGSETQYF. For the CDR3, the DNA is TGTGCCAGCAAATTCCAGGGGTCGGAGACCCAGTACTTC.

The rearrangement uses TRBV9 and TRBJ1-2; no firm D call. CDR1 and CDR2 (germline): SGDLS, YYNGEE. The germline V and J ends were trimmed by 4 bases and 8 bases, with 12 bases remaining between them. The CDR3 runs to 12 residues. CDR3 loop: CASSPHEEGYTF. CDR3 coding DNA: TGTGCCAGCAGCCCTCACGAGGAGGGCTACACCTTC.

The V and J genes are TRBV18 and TRBJ2-1, with 7 positions matching TRBD2. This CDR3 has 14 residues. Germline V gives CDR1 KGHSH, CDR2 LQKENI. The V gene end was trimmed by 6 bases and the J gene end by 6 bases; junction bases not matched to a gene: 8. This chain's CDR3 is CASSPLAASNEQFF. CDR3 coding DNA: TGTGCCAGCTCCCCTCTAGCGGCGAGCAATGAGCAGTTCTTC.

The chain joins TRBV19 to TRBJ1-5; TRBD1 agrees at 8 bases. V dropped 10 bases and J dropped 1; count of bases not matched to a gene: 9. Germline V gene lookup returns CDR1 LNHDA and CDR2 SQIVND (reference sequence). This CDR3 comprises 15 residues. CDR3 in DNA: TGTGCCACGAACCCAGGGGGCGGAAGCAATCAGCCCCAGCATTTT. Protein sequence: CATNPGGGSNQPQHF.

This chain joins TRBV5-4 and TRBJ1-1, with a tentative D call TRBD1 (5 bases). The V and J ends lost 4 bases and 7 bases respectively, with 11 bases between them. This CDR3 contains 12 residues. The V gene's germline CDR1 is SGHNT and CDR2 YYREEE (reference sequence). CDR3 sequence reads: CASSRDSYEAFF. CDR3 nucleotides: TGTGCCAGCAGCAGAGACAGTTATGAAGCTTTCTTT. Full variable domain (outside the CDR3, taken from reference TRBV5-4 and TRBJ1-1): ETGVTQSPTHLIKTRGQQVTLRCSSQSGHNTVSWYQQALGQGPQFIFQYYREEENGRGNFPPRFSGLQFPNYSSELNVNALELDDSALYLCASSRDSYEAFFGQGTRLTVV.

V gene TRBV6-5 combines with J gene TRBJ1-3, with 7 bases matching TRBD1. The CDR3 is 14 amino acids. The V and J ends lost 10 bases and 3 bases, in that order; junction bases with no gene match: 9. Germline assignment: CDR1 MNHEY and CDR2 SVGAGI. CDR3 nucleotide sequence: TGTGCCACCAATATCGACAGGGATGGAAACACCATATATTTT. It encodes CATNIDRDGNTIYF.

The rearrangement joins TRBV10-3 to TRBJ1-1; unclear D gene. Germline V gene data show CDR1 as ENHRY and CDR2 as SYGVKD. Trimming removed 7 bases at V and 1 base at J, with 16 bases between. This CDR3 is 15 amino acids long. DNA for the CDR3: TGTGCCATCACCGCTAGACTAGGGCCGAACACTGAAGCTTTCTTT. This sequence encodes CAITARLGPNTEAFF.

CDR3 in amino acids: CASRSGRAQETQYF. The CDR3 region has the DNA TGTGCCAGCAGATCCGGGAGGGCGCAAGAGACCCAGTACTTC. V usage is TRBV5-4 and J usage is TRBJ2-5, with 8 bases fitting TRBD2. This CDR3 spans 14 amino acids. V trimming: 5 bases; J trimming: 2 bases; junction bases outside the gene matches: 5. In germline, CDR1 is SGHNT, CDR2 YYREEE (reference sequence).

This clone is a singleton in its sample. The chain employs TRBV11-2 and TRBJ2-2; 8 bases are shared with TRBD1. Germline assignment: CDR1 SGHAT and CDR2 FQNNGV. The CDR3 is 17 amino acids. Losses at the gene ends were 2 bases for V and 7 bases for J; bases not matched to a gene: 12. CDR3 sequence reads: CASSLSWTGSFGGELFF. The DNA for the CDR3 is TGTGCCAGCAGCTTATCTTGGACAGGGTCGTTTGGCGGGGAGCTGTTTTTT.

The rearrangement joins TRBV6-4 to TRBJ2-7, with TRBD1 identical over 10 bases. V trimming: 2 bases; J trimming: 6 bases; junction bases outside the gene matches: 19. Per germline, CDR1 MRHNA and CDR2 SNTAGT. This CDR3 spans 19 amino acids. The CDR3 region has the DNA TGTGCCAGCAGTGACCCTCAATCGAAATACGGGACAGGGGTGCGCGAGCAGTACGTC. Residues: CASSDPQSKYGTGVREQYV.

The gene calls are TRBV5-1 and TRBJ2-1; 9 bases match TRBD1. The CDR3 has 16 residues. Germline V CDR1 and CDR2: SGHRS, YFSETQ. The junction had 8 bases not matched to a gene; V was cut back by 4 bases and J by 3 bases. The CDR3 sequence is CASSGSGTGNYNEQFF. For the CDR3, the DNA is TGCGCCAGCAGCGGGTCCGGGACAGGGAACTACAATGAGCAGTTCTTC. Complete variable domain (other parts from reference TRBV5-1 and TRBJ2-1): KAGVTQTPRYLIKTRGQQVTLSCSPISGHRSVSWYQQTPGQGLQFLFEYFSETQRNKGNFPGRFSGRQFSNSRSEMNVSTLELGDSALYLCASSGSGTGNYNEQFFGPGTRLTVL.

This chain links TRBV13 with TRBJ1-2; perhaps TRBD1 as D (6 bases). V gave up 3 bases and J gave up 5 bases, with 10 bases separating them. Germline V lookup: CDR1 PRHDT, CDR2 FYEKMQ (reference sequence). This CDR3 has 13 residues. CDR3 amino acids: CASSLDSRYGYTF. CDR3 DNA: TGTGCCAGCAGCTTGGACAGTCGATATGGCTACACCTTC.

The rearrangement uses TRBV5-1 and TRBJ2-1, with D possibly matching TRBD2 (6 bases). V was cut by 0 bases and J by 0 bases, with 10 bases left in between. The V gene's germline CDR1 is SGHRS and CDR2 YFSETQ. The length of the CDR3 is 16 residues. CDR3 in DNA: TGCGCCAGCAGCTTGGTTATCGGGAGCTCCTACAATGAGCAGTTCTTC. It yields the protein CASSLVIGSSYNEQFF.

This sequence joins TRBV29-1 and TRBJ1-1, with a weak D call TRBD1 (6 bases). Germline assignment: CDR1 SQVTM and CDR2 ANQGSEA. This CDR3 has 15 amino acids. Deletions cut 3 bases from V and 2 bases from J, with 16 bases between. This CDR3 reads CSVDYVGARNTEAFF. The CDR3 DNA follows: TGCAGCGTTGATTATGTGGGGGCAAGAAACACTGAAGCTTTCTTT.

The CDR3 reads CAGSTEETQYF. Here the CDR3 DNA reads TGTGCCGGGTCGACAGAAGAGACCCAGTACTTC. The J gene is TRBJ2-5, the V gene TRBV7-9; the D gene is possibly TRBD1 (5 bases). The CDR3 is 11 residues long. Trimming took 11 bases from V and 3 from J, leaving 10 bases between them. From germline, CDR1 is SEHNR and CDR2 FQNEAQ (reference sequence).

J is TRBJ2-7 and V is TRBV7-8; tentatively, D is TRBD1 (6 bases). V was cut by 2 bases and J by 0 bases, with 8 bases left in between. The germline V gene has CDR1 SGHVS and CDR2 FQNEAQ. The CDR3 has 14 residues. CDR3 region: CASSLQGSSYEQYV. The CDR3 DNA is TGTGCCAGCAGCTTACAGGGGAGCTCCTACGAGCAGTACGTC.

The chain links TRBV14 to TRBJ2-7; D possibly corresponds to TRBD1 (5 bases). V lost 5 bases to trimming and J lost 4 bases, with 18 bases between them. The CDR3 has 15 residues. CDR1 and CDR2 from the germline V gene are SGHDN and FVKESK. The CDR3 loop reads CASSTRGRIGYEQYF. CDR3 DNA: TGTGCCAGCAGCACAAGGGGCCGTATTGGGTACGAGCAGTACTTC.

The chain recombines TRBV5-8 with TRBJ1-4; 7 bases line up with TRBD1. The germline V gene has CDR1 SGHTS and CDR2 YDEGEE. J lost 3 bases, V lost 5 bases, and 10 bases had no gene match. The CDR3 length is 16 residues. The CDR3 loop reads CASRHGDRVANEKLFF. The CDR3 coding sequence is TGTGCCAGCAGACACGGTGACAGGGTGGCTAATGAAAAACTGTTTTTT.

The V gene is TRBV4-1, the J gene TRBJ1-4; D possibly corresponds to TRBD1 (6 bases). CDR1 and CDR2 from the germline V gene are MGHRA and YSYEKL. The CDR3 spans 18 residues. The V gene lost 4 bases and the J gene lost 5 bases, with 23 bases spanning the gap. CDR3 in DNA: TGCGCCAGCAGCCCTGGGCGGACAGTCCTGGGTCCCAATGAAAAACTGTTTTTT. Protein: CASSPGRTVLGPNEKLFF.

In nucleotides, the CDR3 is TGTGCCAGCAGACGTAGGGGCGAAAATGAAAAACTGTTTTTT. Protein: CASRRRGENEKLFF. The chain combines TRBV6-5 with TRBJ1-4; a possible D gene is TRBD1 (5 bases). This CDR3 is built from 14 residues. Trimming left V 6 bases short and J 5 bases short, with 13 bases between. Germline values: CDR1 MNHEY, CDR2 SVGAGI.

This rearrangement joins TRBV28 to TRBJ2-7; D is unresolved. This CDR3 spans 11 amino acids. In germline, CDR1 is MDHEN, CDR2 SYDVKM. Trimming stripped 3 bases from V and 3 bases from J, with 3 bases between. The CDR3 sequence: CASSFRYEQYF. The CDR3 DNA reads TGTGCCAGCAGTTTCCGCTACGAGCAGTACTTC.

The chain employs TRBV18 and TRBJ1-1; D possibly corresponds to TRBD1 (6 bases). CDR1 is KGHSH, CDR2 LQKENI, per germline. The V and J ends lost 5 bases and 6 bases respectively, with 13 bases between them. The CDR3 is 13 residues long. The CDR3 region is CASSSTSGAEAFF. The CDR3 nucleotides are TGTGCCAGCTCAAGCACTTCAGGGGCTGAAGCTTTCTTT.

The rearrangement uses TRBV6-5 and TRBJ2-5; 9 bases agree with TRBD2. Germline CDR1 reads MNHEY; CDR2 reads SVGAGI. The CDR3 is 15 amino acids. J was trimmed by 4 bases and V by 5 bases; bases with no gene match: 8. The CDR3 loop is CASSPGLAHSETQYF. CDR3 bases: TGTGCCAGCAGTCCGGGACTAGCACACTCAGAGACCCAGTACTTC.

V is TRBV3-1 (or the pseudogene TRBV3-2) and J is TRBJ1-4; tentative D call: TRBD1 (6 bases). Germline lookup yields CDR1 LGHDT and CDR2 YNNKEL (reference sequence). The CDR3 covers 14 residues. Trimming stripped 3 bases from V and 8 bases from J, with 13 bases between. CDR3 bases: TGTGCCAGCAGCCAGGGGCAGGGGCTAGAAAAACTGTTTTTT. Its protein is CASSQGQGLEKLFF.

This chain uses TRBV7-9 with TRBJ1-2; the D is unclear. Germline V CDR1 and CDR2: SEHNR, FQNEAQ (reference sequence). The CDR3 sequence is 13 residues long. V gave up 2 bases and J gave up 2 bases, with 6 bases separating them. DNA of the CDR3: TGTGCCAGCAGCTTAATCTCCAACTATGGCTACACCTTC. Translation: CASSLISNYGYTF.